This T cell receptor beta chain is from a study of T cell responses to AZD1222 COVID-19 vaccine. Only one count was recorded for this clone. The data were produced by immunoSEQ multiplex PCR, yet TCRdb's version contains in-frame clones alone and is incomplete. The sample has 89,000 or so clones, 80% to 90% seen once. The source material was peripheral blood, sampled on day 0 of AZD1222 vaccination. This TCR derives from an adult in good health.

The CDR3: CATSRSGSLTDTQYF. The CDR3 DNA reads TGTGCCACCTCCCGTAGCGGGAGTCTGACAGATACGCAGTATTTT. V usage is TRBV24-1 and J usage is TRBJ2-3; 9 nucleotides agree with TRBD2. CDR1 and CDR2 (germline): KGHDR, SFDVKD. The CDR3 runs 15 residues. Trimming took 9 bases from V and 3 from J; bases not matched to a gene: 9.